Only a few counts were recorded for the clone carrying this T cell receptor beta chain. The antigen is undetermined. No conserved phenylalanine or tryptophan is present at the end of the CDR3, so a read error is the likely explanation. V was shortened by 2 bases and J by 2 bases, with 13 bases between the two germline ends. The CDR3 consists of 15 residues. Germline-derived CDR1 and CDR2 are SGHTA and FQGTGA. Reverse transcription of 500 ng total RNA with a constant-region primer produced TCR beta cDNA. Investigators got TCR beta libraries out of three nested multiplex PCR rounds, done with slightly modified ARM-PCR. The study ran its first two PCR rounds for around 10 cycles each, using TRBV1-TRBV30 forward primers and a C-beta reverse primer. MiXCR, applied by TCRdb to the multiplex PCR reads, yields one record per CDR3 protein. The sample contains more than 100,000 distinct CDR3 sequences, around 70% of which appear only once.

Co-extraction of both nucleic acids (RNA and DNA) used roughly 20-33 mg of unsorted bulk tissue. Primary liver carcinoma in the patients was surgically resected. This record comes from a study of tumor-infiltrating lymphocytes in primary liver carcinoma. About the research overall: The tumors, T1-T3 N0M0 lesions, were roughly 4.2 to 11 cm across. The study, taken as a whole, reports: The study found tumor-adjacent and tumor-blood pairs overlapped less than tumor region pairs.

The specimen was tumor-adjacent normal liver tissue. The chain combines TRBV7-3 with TRBJ2-7; a weak D match, TRBD1 (6 bases). The TCR originated in a woman aged 60-75 years with primary liver carcinoma and hepatitis B virus infection. The CDR3: CASSLSAGAAYEQYL. The CDR3, as DNA: TGTGCCAGCAGCTTATCGGCAGGGGCGGCCTACGAGCAGTACCTC.